This T cell receptor beta chain was found in a study of T-cell memory formation after mild COVID-19. This CDR3 is 12 amino acids long. Germline CDR1 and CDR2: MNHEY and SVGEGT. The V gene lost 2 bases and the J gene lost 12 bases, with 11 bases spanning the gap. General study results and limits: Largely, contracting CD4+ clones fell within CM and EM, and contracting CD8+ clones within EMRA. Clones that contracted from day 15 to 85 were balanced CD4/CD8, while later expanders leaned CD4+.

TCR alpha and TCR beta cDNA libraries carrying sample barcodes and UMIs came from 5'RACE with constant-segment primers. MiXCR was run by TCRdb on the 5' RACE reads, yielding one entry per CDR3 protein. The data contain a few hundred thousand distinct CDR3 sequences, 15% to 20% of them singletons. This clonotype was recorded a few times. Its specificity is unknown. Sequencing input: PBMCs or a T cell subset sorted from them (not recorded which). The TCR originated in a man between 18 and 35 years old who had mild COVID-19 (a few samples of this study predate the infection). Cell type and time point are not known. The chain couples TRBV6-2 or TRBV6-3 to TRBJ1-5, with no clear D. In DNA form, the CDR3 reads TGTGCCAGCAGTTACCAGCCGGGCCACCAGCATTTT. Its protein product is CASSYQPGHQHF.